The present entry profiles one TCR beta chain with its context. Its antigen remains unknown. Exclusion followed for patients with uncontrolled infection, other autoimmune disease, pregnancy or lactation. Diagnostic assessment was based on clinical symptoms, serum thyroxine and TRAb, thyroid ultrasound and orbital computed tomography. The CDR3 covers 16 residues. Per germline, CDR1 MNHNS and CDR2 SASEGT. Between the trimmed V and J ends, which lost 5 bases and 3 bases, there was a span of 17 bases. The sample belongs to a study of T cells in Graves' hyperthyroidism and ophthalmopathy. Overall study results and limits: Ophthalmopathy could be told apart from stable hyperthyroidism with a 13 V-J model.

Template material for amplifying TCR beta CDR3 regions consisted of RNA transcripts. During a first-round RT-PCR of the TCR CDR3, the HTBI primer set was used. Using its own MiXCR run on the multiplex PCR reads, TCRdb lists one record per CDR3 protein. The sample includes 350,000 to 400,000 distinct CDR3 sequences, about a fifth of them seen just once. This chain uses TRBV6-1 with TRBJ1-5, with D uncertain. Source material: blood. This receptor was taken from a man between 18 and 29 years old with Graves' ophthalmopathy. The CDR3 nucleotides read TGTGCCAGCAGTACGACCGAACGACCGCCCAATCAGCCCCAGCATTTT. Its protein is CASSTTERPPNQPQHF.